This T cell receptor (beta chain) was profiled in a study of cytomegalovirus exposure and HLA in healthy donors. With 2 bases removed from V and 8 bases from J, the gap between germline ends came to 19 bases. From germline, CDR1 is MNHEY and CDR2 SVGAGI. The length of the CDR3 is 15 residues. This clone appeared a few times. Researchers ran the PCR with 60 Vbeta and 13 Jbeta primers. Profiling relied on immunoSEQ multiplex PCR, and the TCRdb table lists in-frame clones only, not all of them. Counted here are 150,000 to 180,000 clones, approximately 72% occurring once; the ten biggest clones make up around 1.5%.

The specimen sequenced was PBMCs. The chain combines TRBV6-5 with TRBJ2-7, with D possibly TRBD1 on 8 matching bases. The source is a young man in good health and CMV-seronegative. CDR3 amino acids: CASSYGQGGGKKQYF. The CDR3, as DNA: TGTGCCAGCAGTTACGGACAGGGAGGGGGAAAAAAGCAGTACTTC.